The present TCR beta chain was sequenced within a study of PD-L1 blockade in urothelial cancer. Background on the study: Males with bladder-origin urothelial cancer constituted about 85% of the roughly 30 patients. Individuals in the cohort had been given 0 to 3 earlier chemotherapy regimens. Samples came from 3 weeks, at the second dose, and 6 weeks into treatment. Blood samples had a median of approximately 140,000 T cells, roughly 84,000 unique TCRs, and clonality around 0.08.

Looked up from germline, CDR1 is MNHEY and CDR2 is SVGAGI. Trimming removed 2 bases at V and 7 bases at J, with 15 bases between. The CDR3 totals 15 residues. As for time point: peripheral blood 6 weeks after treatment start. In its sample, this clone was seen a few times. Only in-frame clones appear in the TCRdb table, and some are missing; sequencing was by immunoSEQ multiplex PCR. The table includes around 87,000 clones, roughly 80% detected once. The J gene is TRBJ1-5, the V gene TRBV6-5, with D hard to call. The specimen was PBMCs, collected around atezolizumab (anti-PD-L1) treatment. The TCR originated in a man in his sixties or seventies with urothelial cancer. CDR3 residues: CASSYLPAGRQPQHF. The DNA for the CDR3 is TGTGCCAGCAGTTACCTCCCCGCGGGCCGGCAGCCCCAGCATTTT.